The rows below give T cell receptor beta chains drawn from one sample of a study of identical twins. Each CDR3 protein is one row after TCRdb ran MiXCR on the 5' RACE reads. This table has under 500,000 distinct CDR3 sequences, 14% appearing once. A further study also used this sample, focusing on yellow fever vaccine responses in identical twins.

Sequencing input: CD4+ T cells sorted from blood. These receptors all come from a woman younger than 30 in good health. Each CDR3 is given with its conserved first and last residue. A D gene is named only where the DNA matches it firmly. Some rows have no size entry. The others give once, few or many, or a class for an expanded clone.

v_call	d_call	clone_size	j_call	cdr3_length	cdr3_nt	cdr3_aa
TRBV7-9	NA	NA	TRBJ2-1	16	TGTGCCAGCAGCTTAGTGTCCCAATCCTCCTACAATGAGCAGTTCTTC	CASSLVSQSSYNEQFF
TRBV3-1	TRBD2	NA	TRBJ2-1	16	TGTGCCAGCAGCCCGAAACCCAGCGGGGGGCCCTATGAGCAGTTCTTC	CASSPKPSGGPYEQFF
TRBV7-2	NA	many	TRBJ2-7	13	TGTGCCAGCAGCTTAGGGATATCCTACGAGCAGTACTTC	CASSLGISYEQYF
TRBV6-2/TRBV6-3	TRBD2	few	TRBJ2-7	16	TGTGCCAGCAGACGATTAGCGGGAGGGCTCCCCTACGAGCAGTACTTC	CASRRLAGGLPYEQYF
TRBV28	TRBD2	once	TRBJ2-7	15	TGTGCCAGCAGTTCCCTACTAGCGGGGGCGCCGAAGGGGTACTTC	CASSSLLAGAPKGYF
TRBV4-2	NA	NA	TRBJ2-6	18	TGTGCCAGCAGCCAAGATCTGGTCCCGTCCAAGGGGGCCAACGTCCTGACTTTC	CASSQDLVPSKGANVLTF
TRBV18	NA	NA	TRBJ2-1	14	TGTGCCAGCTCACCTACCTCGAGCGGGAATGAGCAGTTCTTC	CASSPTSSGNEQFF
TRBV6-2/TRBV6-3	NA	NA	TRBJ1-1	15	TGTGCCAGCAGAAACGCAGTTGGGGAGAGCACTGAAGCTTTCTTT	CASRNAVGESTEAFF
TRBV7-9	NA	many	TRBJ2-1	16	TGTGCCAGCAGCCGCTGGGTCGGTTCCTCCTACAATGAGCAGTTCTTC	CASSRWVGSSYNEQFF
TRBV20-1	NA	few	TRBJ2-3	13	TGCAGTGCCGACGGACCTAGCACAGATACGCAGTATTTT	CSADGPSTDTQYF
TRBV5-1	NA	many	TRBJ1-6	16	TGCGCCAGCAGCTTGTCGGACCTCGGGGATAATTCACCCCTCCACTTT	CASSLSDLGDNSPLHF
TRBV12-3/TRBV12-4	NA	many	TRBJ2-1	14	TGTGCCAGCAGCGAGCGGAGCGTCTACAATGAGCAGTTCTTC	CASSERSVYNEQFF
TRBV28	NA	NA	TRBJ2-2	15	TGTGCCAGCAGCCAAGGTTCAGGGGGGGCAGGGGAGCTGTTTTTT	CASSQGSGGAGELFF
TRBV9	TRBD1	many	TRBJ2-5	15	TGTGCCAGCAGCCCAGACAGGGGGCGGCGAGAGACCCAGTACTTC	CASSPDRGRRETQYF
TRBV19	NA	NA	TRBJ2-3	14	TGTGCCAGTAGTATTTTCGCTGCCACAGATACGCAGTATTTT	CASSIFAATDTQYF
TRBV6-5	NA	NA	TRBJ2-5	15	TGTGCCAGCAGTTACTCGGAGGTTAATAAAGAGACCCAGTACTTC	CASSYSEVNKETQYF
TRBV15	NA	few	TRBJ2-7	17	TGTGCCACCAGCGGGGCGGAAACCGGGACTGCCCCCTACGAGCAGTACTTC	CATSGAETGTAPYEQYF
TRBV15	TRBD1	NA	TRBJ1-5	17	TGTGCCACCAGCAGCGATGCCCCGGGACAGGGGAGTCAGCCCCAGCATTTT	CATSSDAPGQGSQPQHF
TRBV14	TRBD2	NA	TRBJ2-1	17	TGTGCCAGCAGCCAAGAAATACCGGGACTAGCTAATTCGGAGGAGTTCTTC	CASSQEIPGLANSEEFF
TRBV7-8	NA	NA	TRBJ1-1	15	TGTGCCAGCAGCGTCTTAGTGGGCGCCGACACTGAAGCTTTCTTT	CASSVLVGADTEAFF
TRBV24-1	NA	NA	TRBJ2-1	17	TGTGCCACCAGTTGTACGGTTCTAGCGAATATTCACAATGAGCAGTTCTTC	CATSCTVLANIHNEQFF
TRBV25-1	NA	few	TRBJ1-4	15	TGTGCCAGCAGTGAATCGACGGGGGGCAAGGAAAAACTGTTTTTT	CASSESTGGKEKLFF
TRBV10-1	NA	many	TRBJ2-5	11	TGCGCCAGCAGTGAGTCGGAGACCCAGTACTTC	CASSESETQYF
TRBV5-1	TRBD1	few	TRBJ2-2	15	TGCGCCAGCAGCTGGACAGGGGGCAGTAACGGGGAGCTGTTTTTT	CASSWTGGSNGELFF
TRBV5-1	NA	few	TRBJ2-7	14	TGCGCCAGCAGCTGGGCCGAGGGCTCCTACGAGCAGTACTTC	CASSWAEGSYEQYF
TRBV20-1	TRBD2	NA	TRBJ2-5	15	TGCAGTGCTGAGATTTCCGGGACTAGCGTGGAGACCCAGTACTTC	CSAEISGTSVETQYF
TRBV6-5	NA	NA	TRBJ2-3	16	TGTGCCAGCAGTTACTTGTCGGGGAGGCTGGGGGATACGCAGTATTTT	CASSYLSGRLGDTQYF
TRBV20-1	TRBD2	NA	TRBJ2-1	13	TGCAGTGCTAGAGCGGGGGGGTCCGGTGAGCAGTTCTTC	CSARAGGSGEQFF
TRBV12-3/TRBV12-4	TRBD2	many	TRBJ2-7	13	TGTGCCAGCAGACTAGCGGGAGCGGGCGAGCAGTACTTC	CASRLAGAGEQYF
TRBV6-2/TRBV6-3	TRBD2	NA	TRBJ2-2	18	TGTGCCAGCAGTTACCTGGGACTAGCGGGGGCGAACACCGGGGAGCTGTTTTTT	CASSYLGLAGANTGELFF
TRBV6-2/TRBV6-3	NA	NA	TRBJ1-5	11	TGTGCCAGCAGTGACCATCAGCCCCAGCATTTT	CASSDHQPQHF